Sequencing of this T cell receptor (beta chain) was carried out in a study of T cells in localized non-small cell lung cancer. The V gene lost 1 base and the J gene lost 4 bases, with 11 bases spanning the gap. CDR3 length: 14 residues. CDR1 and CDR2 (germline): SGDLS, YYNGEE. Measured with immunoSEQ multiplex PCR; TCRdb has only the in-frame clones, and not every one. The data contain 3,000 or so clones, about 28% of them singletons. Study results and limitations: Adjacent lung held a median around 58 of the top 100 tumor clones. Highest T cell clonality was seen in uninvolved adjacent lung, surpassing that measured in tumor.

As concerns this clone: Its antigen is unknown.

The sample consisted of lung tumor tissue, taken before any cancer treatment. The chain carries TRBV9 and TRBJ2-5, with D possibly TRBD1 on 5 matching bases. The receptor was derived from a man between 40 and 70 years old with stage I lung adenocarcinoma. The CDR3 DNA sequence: TGTGCCAGCAGCGTATTAGACAGCCGAGAGACCCAGTACTTC. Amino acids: CASSVLDSRETQYF.